One T cell receptor beta chain is described in this entry. This sample is drawn from a study of blood T cell repertoires in COVID-19. Original processing methods: It was from reference gene primer amplification that nucleated cell counts were estimated. Measured with immunoSEQ multiplex PCR; TCRdb has only the in-frame clones, and not every one. V and J calls and clone size are given by that table; D and trimming were obtained from the DNA. The data contain tens of thousands of clones, about 88% of them singletons. V lost 4 bases and J 1 base, leaving 8 bases between the germline ends. The germline V gene has CDR1 SQVTM and CDR2 ANQGSEA. The length of the CDR3 is 14 residues.

The receptor was derived from a man at least 80 years old with acute or convalescent COVID-19. The rearrangement links TRBV29-1 to TRBJ2-6, with D hard to call. The specimen was peripheral blood. CDR3 sequence (DNA): TGCAGCGTTGCTGCACAGTCTGGGGCCAACGTCCTGACTTTC. Its translation is CSVAAQSGANVLTF.